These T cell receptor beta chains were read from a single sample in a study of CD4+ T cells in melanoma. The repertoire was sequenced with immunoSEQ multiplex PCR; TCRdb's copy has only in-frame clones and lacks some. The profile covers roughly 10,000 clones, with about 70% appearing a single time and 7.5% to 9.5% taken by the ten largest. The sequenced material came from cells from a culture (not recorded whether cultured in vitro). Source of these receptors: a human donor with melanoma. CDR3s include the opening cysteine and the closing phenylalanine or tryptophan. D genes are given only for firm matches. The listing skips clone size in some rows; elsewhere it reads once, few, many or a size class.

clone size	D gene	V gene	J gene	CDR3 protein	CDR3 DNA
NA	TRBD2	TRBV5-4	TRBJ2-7	CASSRDYLSYEQYF	TGTGCCTCGAGCCGGGACTACCTATCCTACGAGCAGTACTTC
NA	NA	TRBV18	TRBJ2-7	CASSRRDPYEQYF	TGTGCCAGCTCACGCCGGGACCCCTACGAGCAGTACTTC
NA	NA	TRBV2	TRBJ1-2	CASRERGHYGYTF	TGTGCCAGCAGGGAGCGAGGGCATTATGGCTACACCTTC
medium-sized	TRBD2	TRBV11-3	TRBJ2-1	CASSPRLAGRDEQFF	TGTGCCAGCAGCCCTAGACTAGCGGGGAGGGATGAGCAGTTCTTC
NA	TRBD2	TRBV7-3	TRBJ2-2	CASSPGTSTGELFF	TGTGCCAGCAGCCCCGGGACTAGTACCGGGGAGCTGTTTTTT
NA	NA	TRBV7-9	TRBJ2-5	CASSLVWDSETQYF	TGTGCCAGCAGCTTAGTTTGGGACTCAGAGACCCAGTACTTC
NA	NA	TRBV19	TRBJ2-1	CASSISTSGNEQFF	TGTGCCAGTAGTATTTCGACTAGTGGGAATGAGCAGTTCTTC
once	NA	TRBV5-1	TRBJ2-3	CASSLDRVWTDTQYF	TGCGCCAGCAGCTTGGATCGGGTGTGGACAGATACGCAGTATTTT
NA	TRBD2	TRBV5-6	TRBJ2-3	CASSFGTSGLADTQYF	TGTGCCAGCAGCTTCGGGACTAGCGGCCTCGCAGATACGCAGTATTTT
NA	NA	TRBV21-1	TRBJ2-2	CASSLRPGEGSTGELFF	TGTGCCAGCAGCCTCCGTCCTGGGGAGGGAAGCACCGGGGAGCTGTTTTTT
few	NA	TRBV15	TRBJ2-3	CATSRGLQLQDTQYF	TGTGCCACCAGCAGAGGACTGCAACTACAGGATACGCAGTATTTT
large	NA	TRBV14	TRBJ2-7	CASSQVWRGRLAEQYF	TGTGCCAGCAGCCAAGTTTGGAGGGGGCGCTTGGCCGAGCAGTACTTC
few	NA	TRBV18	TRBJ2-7	CASSPLSGDSEQYF	TGTGCCAGCTCACCCCTTAGCGGAGATTCCGAGCAGTACTTC
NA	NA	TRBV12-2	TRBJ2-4	CASRPRPNGYF	TGTGCAAGTCGCCCCCGGCCCAACGGGTACTTC
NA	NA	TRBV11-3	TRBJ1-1	CASSLVDRGLPSTEAFF	TGTGCCAGCAGCTTAGTCGACCGAGGGTTGCCTTCCACTGAAGCTTTCTTT
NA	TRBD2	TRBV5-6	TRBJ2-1	CASSPAGVTEQFF	TGTGCCAGCAGCCCAGCGGGGGTTACTGAGCAGTTCTTC
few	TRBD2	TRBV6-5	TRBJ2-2	CASSLGTTNTGELFF	TGTGCCAGCAGTCTCGGGACTACGAACACCGGGGAGCTGTTTTTT
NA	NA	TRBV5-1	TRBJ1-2	CASSPGDYGYTF	TGCGCCAGCAGTCCAGGGGACTATGGCTACACCTTC
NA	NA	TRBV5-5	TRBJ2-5	CASSPRPGLDQETQYF	TGTGCCAGCAGCCCTAGGCCGGGACTGGATCAAGAGACCCAGTACTTC
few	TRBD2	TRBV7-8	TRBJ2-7	CASSAPWISGGDEQYF	TGTGCCAGCAGCGCCCCGTGGATTAGCGGGGGAGACGAGCAGTACTTC
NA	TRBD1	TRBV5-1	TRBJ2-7	CASSLRGQGYEQYF	TGCGCCAGCAGCCTTCGAGGACAGGGCTACGAGCAGTACTTC
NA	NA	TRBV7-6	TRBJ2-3	CASSQVGGGVADTQYF	TGTGCCAGCAGCCAGGTGGGCGGCGGGGTAGCAGATACGCAGTATTTT
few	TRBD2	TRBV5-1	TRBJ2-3	CASSLGTSGTDTQYF	TGCGCCAGCAGCTTGGGGACTAGCGGTACTGATACGCAGTATTTT
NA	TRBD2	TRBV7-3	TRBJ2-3	CASSLRLAGGGDTQYF	TGTGCCAGCAGCTTACGCCTAGCGGGGGGCGGTGATACGCAGTATTTT
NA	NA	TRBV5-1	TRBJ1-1	CASSPQAGIGTEAFF	TGCGCCAGCAGCCCCCAGGCAGGGATAGGCACTGAAGCTTTCTTT
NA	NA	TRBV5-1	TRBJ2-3	CASSHPRSDTQYF	TGCGCCAGCAGCCACCCGAGGTCAGATACGCAGTATTTT
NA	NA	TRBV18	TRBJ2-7	CASAKGGEGIYEQYF	TGTGCCAGCGCTAAGGGGGGTGAGGGGATCTACGAGCAGTACTTC
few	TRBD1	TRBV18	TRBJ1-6	CASSPSTGDNSPLHF	TGTGCCAGCTCACCGTCGACAGGGGATAATTCACCCCTCCACTTT
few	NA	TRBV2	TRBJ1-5	CASSARLGDPPQHF	TGTGCCAGCAGCGCGAGACTGGGCGATCCGCCCCAGCATTTT
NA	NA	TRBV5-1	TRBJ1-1	CASSGQGFGEAFF	TGCGCCAGCAGTGGTCAGGGGTTTGGCGAGGCTTTCTTT
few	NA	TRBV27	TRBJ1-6	CASNTYTGLGNSPLHF	TGTGCCAGCAATACCTACACAGGGTTGGGTAATTCACCCCTCCACTTT
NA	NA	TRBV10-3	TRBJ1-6	CALHSDTSYNSPLHF	TGTGCCCTCCACAGCGATACCTCCTATAATTCACCCCTCCACTTT
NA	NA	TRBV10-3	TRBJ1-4	CAISDRVNEKLFF	TGTGCCATCAGTGACAGGGTTAATGAAAAACTGTTTTTT
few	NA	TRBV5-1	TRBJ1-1	CASSWTRNTEAFF	TGCGCCAGCAGCTGGACTCGGAACACTGAAGCTTTCTTT
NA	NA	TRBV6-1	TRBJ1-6	CASNSMDSGNSPLHF	TGTGCCAGCAACTCAATGGACAGCGGGAATTCACCCCTCCACTTT
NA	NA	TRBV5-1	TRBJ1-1	CASSLGSSIRNTEAFF	TGCGCCAGCAGCTTGGGGTCGTCCATCAGGAACACTGAAGCTTTCTTT
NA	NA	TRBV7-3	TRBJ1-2	CASSSGDGYGYTF	TGTGCCAGCAGCTCAGGAGATGGATATGGCTACACCTTC
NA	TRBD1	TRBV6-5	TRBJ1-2	CASSGTGDPDYGYTF	TGTGCCAGCAGTGGGACAGGGGATCCGGACTATGGCTACACCTTC
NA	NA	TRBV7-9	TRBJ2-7	CASSLTPGAGDEQYF	TGTGCCAGCAGCTTAACCCCAGGGGCAGGTGACGAGCAGTACTTC
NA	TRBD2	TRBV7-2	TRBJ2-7	CASSFLLAGEIEQYF	TGTGCCAGCAGCTTCCTCCTAGCGGGGGAAATTGAGCAGTACTTC
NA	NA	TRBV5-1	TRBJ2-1	CASSPEGFPYNEQFF	TGCGCCAGCAGCCCCGAAGGGTTTCCCTACAATGAGCAGTTCTTC
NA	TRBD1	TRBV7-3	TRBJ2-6	CASSSDRSPSGANVLTF	TGTGCCAGCAGCTCGGACAGGTCCCCATCTGGGGCCAACGTCCTGACTTTC
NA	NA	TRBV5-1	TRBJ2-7	CASSLGLTGYEQYF	TGCGCCAGCAGCTTGGGTCTCACCGGCTACGAGCAGTACTTC
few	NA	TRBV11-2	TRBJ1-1	CASSLVQVRRKTEAFF	TGTGCCAGCAGCTTGGTGCAGGTAAGACGAAAGACCGAAGCTTTCTTT
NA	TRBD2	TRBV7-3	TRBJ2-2	CASSSGRGGPTGELFF	TGTGCCAGCAGCTCTGGTCGGGGGGGCCCCACCGGGGAGCTGTTTTTT
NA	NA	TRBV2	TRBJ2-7	CASSSQGGPYEQYF	TGTGCCAGCAGTTCGCAGGGAGGTCCCTACGAGCAGTACTTC
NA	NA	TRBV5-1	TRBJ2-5	CASSLGQGQETQYF	TGCGCCAGCAGCTTAGGGCAGGGGCAAGAGACCCAGTACTTC
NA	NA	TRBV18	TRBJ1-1	CASSPSLPGSTEAFF	TGTGCCAGCTCACCCAGCCTACCCGGCTCCACTGAAGCTTTCTTT
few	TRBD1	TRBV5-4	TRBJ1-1	CASSSTRTGETEAFF	TGTGCCAGCAGCTCTACTCGGACAGGGGAAACTGAAGCTTTCTTT
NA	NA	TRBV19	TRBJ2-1	CASSQRGGQVTGNEQFF	TGTGCCAGTAGTCAAAGGGGGGGGCAGGTTACTGGCAATGAGCAGTTCTTC